The T cell receptor (beta chain) described here comes from a study of cytotoxic CD8 clonotypes in ibrutinib-treated CLL (dated by TCRdb to about 2021). A note on the overall study: The cohort included roughly 15 treatment-naive and 11 to 12 relapsed/refractory patients; about 18 were IGHV unmutated. Every sample from remission and from progressive disease was obtained while the patients were still on ibrutinib. On average, each sample yielded 255,043 productive templates and tens of thousands of productive rearrangements. Of the 85 to 95 participants in the trial, 26 had longitudinal samples available. Cryopreserved peripheral blood mononuclear cells were obtained before treatment, at response, and at either sustained remission or disease progression. The response samples were drawn at a median of roughly twelve months into treatment, with a range of roughly 6 to 40 months. Responses were partial in some 24 patients and complete in 2; after median about 63 months follow-up, approximately 15 stayed in remission and about twelve progressed.

Broader findings and caveats from the paper: Public clonotypes were rare and either contracted or stayed stable during treatment, and the rise in clonality at ibrutinib response reflected the expansion of private clonotypes. Sampling times were not matched between sustained-remission and progressing patients, and lymph node repertoires were not studied. Baseline clonality was found to be higher than that of age-matched healthy donors and was strongly correlated with circulating CD8+ T-cell counts. At ibrutinib response clonality went up, during sustained remission it held steady, and at progression it dropped back toward baseline.

The CDR3 contains 13 residues, cysteine and phenylalanine counted. The read is trimmed to its CDR3 DNA, 39 bases read in frame from base 1. V sheds 2 bases and J sheds 8 bases, leaving 12 bases between their ends. CDR1 and CDR2 are drawn from the germline V gene (reference sequence): MNHEY, SMNVEV. Explained via the paper, the time point label denotes: 12 months on ibrutinib. For TCR beta library preparation, approximately 1.8 micrograms of genomic DNA was extracted from cryopreserved PBMCs. Longitudinal blood samples from CLL patients on ibrutinib monotherapy were analyzed using high-throughput TCR beta sequencing. The patients were enrolled in a single-center, open-label phase 2 trial of ibrutinib monotherapy. This clone was picked up a small number of times. Its antigen is not yet known. Base qualities are not provided; no much larger clone lies one nucleotide away. The goal of deep resolution MiSeq sequencing was a depth between 1 in 1 million and 1 in 200,000 T cells, and coverage averaged 10x per clonotype. The immunoSEQ hsTCRB Kit was used to generate TCR beta libraries. As for the original processing: Data were analyzed with ImmunoSEQ Data Assistant and ImmunoSEQ Analyzer, with V, D and J genes assigned per IMGT definitions. Clonality, with values ranging from 0 to 1, was calculated as one minus the normalized Shannon entropy of productive rearrangement frequencies. Public clonotype analysis was restricted to overrepresented clonotypes comprising at least 0.05% of each patient's repertoire. Repertoires from 10 to 15 age-matched healthy donors in immuneACCESS were used as clonality controls. In its TCRdb copy, this immuneACCESS table keeps in-frame sequences only and misses some clones. Where compared with another copy, unresolved V genes explain less than half of these, and the others have no known cause. That table furnishes V, J and clone size, whereas the DNA furnished D and trimming. The sample table holds around 200,000 clones, of which approximately 75% were seen once. Approximately 10% of the sample belongs to the ten largest clones.

This sequence originates from a human donor with chronic lymphocytic leukemia. The sequences come from PBMCs, collected after 12 months of ibrutinib treatment. In this chain, TRBV27 is recombined with TRBJ1-1; there is no confident call for the D gene. The nucleotide sequence reads TGTGCCAGCAGTTTACAACCAGAAGGGGAAGCTTTCTTT. The resulting protein is CASSLQPEGEAFF.